These 19 T cell receptor beta chains originate from one sample sequenced in a study of blood T cell repertoires in COVID-19. Sequencing was performed with immunoSEQ multiplex PCR; in TCRdb, only in-frame clones are kept and a portion is missing. The table shows 75,000 to 85,000 clones, with around nine tenths occurring only once. The sequenced sample consisted of peripheral blood. Source of these receptors: a man aged 45 to 65 with active COVID-19.

The CDR3 loop is CASSVDAGVNTGELFF. Written as DNA, the CDR3 is TGTGCCAGCAGCGTAGACGCGGGAGTGAACACCGGGGAGCTGTTTTTT. This sequence joins TRBV9 and TRBJ2-2; 7 positions agree with TRBD2. Germline V gene data show CDR1 as SGDLS and CDR2 as YYNGEE. The V gene end was trimmed by 0 bases and the J gene end by 1 base; junction bases not matched to a gene: 3. CDR3 length: 16 residues.

The chain carries TRBV2 and TRBJ2-3, with a tentative D call TRBD2 (5 bases). V gave up 7 bases and J gave up 12 bases, with 14 bases separating them. Germline V gene sequence: CDR1 SNHLY, CDR2 FYNNEI. This CDR3 is built from 11 residues. The CDR3 DNA is TGTGCCAGCACCCAGCTAGCTTTCCAGTATTTT. Translating gives CASTQLAFQYF.

This rearrangement joins TRBV25-1 to TRBJ1-1; D might be TRBD1 (5 bases). Germline V gene lookup returns CDR1 MGHDK and CDR2 SYGVNS. V was cut by 6 bases and J by 4 bases, with 15 bases left in between. CDR3 size: 14 residues. CDR3 in amino acids: CASRAGPGSTEAFF. The CDR3 DNA follows: TGTGCCAGCAGGGCAGGGCCGGGTAGCACTGAAGCTTTCTTT.

Written as DNA, the CDR3 is TGTGCCAGCAGCCCGGATCCGGACTGGCCACGGGAGACCCAGTACTTC. Amino acids: CASSPDPDWPRETQYF. This sequence joins TRBV21-1 and TRBJ2-5; the DNA was not used to check the table's D call, TRBD2. TRBV21-1 is a pseudogene segment. CDR3 length equals 16 residues.

The J gene is TRBJ1-2, the V gene TRBV5-1, with D perhaps TRBD1 (6 bases). Trimming removed 4 bases at V and 4 bases at J, with 17 bases between. The CDR3 is made up of 15 amino acids. Germline CDR1 and CDR2: SGHRS and YFSETQ. DNA for the CDR3: TGCGCCAGCAGCAAGGAAACAGGGAAGGGCTATGGCTACACCTTC. This gives the protein CASSKETGKGYGYTF.

The J gene is TRBJ2-5, the V gene TRBV9, with 10 bases aligning to TRBD1. The CDR3 length is 16 residues. J lost 5 bases, V lost 0 bases, and 7 bases had no gene match. CDR1 and CDR2 from the germline V gene are SGDLS and YYNGEE. Here the CDR3 reads CASSVDGTGEGETQYF. The CDR3 region has the DNA TGTGCCAGCAGCGTAGACGGGACAGGGGAGGGGGAGACCCAGTACTTC.

The V and J genes are TRBV6-1 and TRBJ2-2, with D maybe TRBD2 (6 bases). The CDR3 covers 16 residues. CDR1 is MNHNS and CDR2 is SASEGT in the germline V gene. V dropped 6 bases and J dropped 0 bases, with 14 bases sitting between them. CDR3 sequence reads: CASREMTGANTGELFF. CDR3 coding DNA: TGTGCCAGCAGGGAAATGACGGGAGCGAACACCGGGGAGCTGTTTTTT.

This clone was detected only a few times. CDR3 loop: CASSRGHTYGYTF. The DNA for the CDR3 is TGTGCCAGCAGCAGGGGTCATACCTATGGCTACACCTTC. The chain employs TRBV6-5 and TRBJ1-2; TRBD1 might be the D (6 bases). The CDR3 totals 13 residues. The germline V and J ends were trimmed by 6 bases and 4 bases, with 12 bases remaining between them. CDR1 and CDR2 (germline): MNHEY, SVGAGI.

V usage is TRBV4-1 and J usage is TRBJ1-4; weak D call: TRBD1 (5 bases). V was shortened by 4 bases and J by 0 bases, with 15 bases between the two germline ends. Per germline, CDR1 MGHRA and CDR2 YSYEKL. This CDR3 region has 17 residues. The CDR3 DNA sequence: TGCGCCAGCAGCCTCGTGATACAGGTAGCAACTAATGAAAAACTGTTTTTT. Translating gives CASSLVIQVATNEKLFF.

This rearrangement joins TRBV27 to TRBJ1-2; tentatively, D is TRBD1 (6 bases). In germline, CDR1 is MNHEY, CDR2 SMNVEV (reference sequence). V was pared by 6 bases and J by 4 bases, with 18 bases between. This CDR3 is 15 amino acids long. CDR3 nucleotide sequence: TGTGCCAGCAGCCCCCGGCAGGGGTTTCTCTATGGCTACACCTTC. Translating it yields CASSPRQGFLYGYTF.

This clone was picked up one time. This chain joins TRBV6-2 or TRBV6-3 and TRBJ1-5, with 10 bases lining up with TRBD1. CDR3 size: 17 residues. CDR1 is MNHEY and CDR2 is SVGEGT in the germline V gene. The junction had 8 bases not matched to a gene; V was cut back by 4 bases and J by 2 bases. The DNA for the CDR3 is TGTGCCAGCAGTTCCTACGGGACAGGGGATCGCAATCAGCCCCAGCATTTT. Its protein is CASSSYGTGDRNQPQHF.

V and J are TRBV27 and TRBJ2-7, with a possible D match to TRBD1 (6 bases). The V end was cut by 1 base, the J end by 0 bases, with 13 bases between. The CDR3 spans 16 residues. Germline V gene lookup returns CDR1 MNHEY and CDR2 SMNVEV (reference sequence). The CDR3, as DNA: TGTGCCAGCAGTTTATTATATACAGGGTACTCCTACGAGCAGTACTTC. Residues: CASSLLYTGYSYEQYF.

The rearrangement links TRBV19 to TRBJ2-2; D unclear. CDR3 size: 14 residues. From germline, CDR1 is LNHDA and CDR2 SQIVND (reference sequence). V shed 6 bases and J shed 0 bases, with 8 bases lying between them. The CDR3 region has the DNA TGTGCCAGTAGCCCTTCCCCGAACACCGGGGAGCTGTTTTTT. It translates to CASSPSPNTGELFF.

The chain joins TRBV5-4 to TRBJ2-4; the D is unclear. Germline assignment: CDR1 SGHNT and CDR2 YYREEE (reference sequence). Between the trimmed V and J ends, which lost 3 bases and 7 bases, there was a span of 17 bases. CDR3 length: 15 amino acids. The CDR3 protein is CASSSPSLNQNIQYF. In DNA form, the CDR3 reads TGTGCCAGCAGCTCTCCGTCACTAAACCAGAACATTCAGTACTTC. Based on the CDR3 plus reference TRBV5-4 and TRBJ2-4, the full variable domain is ETGVTQSPTHLIKTRGQQVTLRCSSQSGHNTVSWYQQALGQGPQFIFQYYREEENGRGNFPPRFSGLQFPNYSSELNVNALELDDSALYLCASSSPSLNQNIQYFGAGTRLSVL.

The chain joins TRBV5-6 to TRBJ1-1; D gene unclear. In germline, CDR1 is SGHDT, CDR2 YYEEEE. The CDR3 consists of 14 residues. V was trimmed by 1 base and J by 12 bases, leaving 19 bases between them. CDR3 region: CASSLSGFTSESFF. The CDR3 DNA reads as TGTGCCAGCAGCTTGTCAGGTTTTACGAGTGAGTCTTTCTTT.

The genes are TRBV30 and TRBJ2-3; the D gene is possibly TRBD2 (5 bases). V lost 1 base to trimming and J lost 2 bases, with 16 bases between them. This CDR3 has 16 residues. The germline V gene has CDR1 GTSNPN and CDR2 SVGIG (reference sequence). CDR3 nucleotide sequence: TGTGCCTGGAGTGACCGAGGGTTCTCAGCCACAGATACGCAGTATTTT. Encoded protein: CAWSDRGFSATDTQYF.

This clone was seen a single time. V and J are TRBV5-8 and TRBJ2-3, with D possibly TRBD1 on 7 matching bases. Germline V gene lookup returns CDR1 SGHTS and CDR2 YDEGEE. V was clipped by 4 bases and J by 6 bases, with 18 bases between them. The length of the CDR3 is 15 residues. DNA of the CDR3: TGTGCCAGCAGCGCGACAGGGACTCGTGCGGATACGCAGTATTTT. Its protein product is CASSATGTRADTQYF.

This chain links TRBV6-4 with TRBJ1-5; perhaps TRBD1 as D (5 bases). The CDR3 extends over 14 amino acids. Trimming removed 2 bases from V and 6 bases from J, with 11 bases in between. CDR1 is MRHNA and CDR2 is SNTAGT in the germline V gene. CDR3 coding DNA: TGTGCCAGCAGTGACAGGCTCGGGGGTCAGCCCCAGCATTTT. As protein: CASSDRLGGQPQHF.

This rearrangement joins TRBV5-6 to TRBJ2-1; 11 positions match TRBD1. CDR3 size: 17 residues. With 0 bases clipped from V and 5 bases from J, the junction kept 7 bases outside the gene matches. Germline CDR1 is SGHDT and CDR2 is YYEEEE. In DNA, the CDR3 is TGTGCCAGCAGCTTGGGGACAGGGGGCACGAGGGACAATGAGCAGTTCTTC. This encodes CASSLGTGGTRDNEQFF.